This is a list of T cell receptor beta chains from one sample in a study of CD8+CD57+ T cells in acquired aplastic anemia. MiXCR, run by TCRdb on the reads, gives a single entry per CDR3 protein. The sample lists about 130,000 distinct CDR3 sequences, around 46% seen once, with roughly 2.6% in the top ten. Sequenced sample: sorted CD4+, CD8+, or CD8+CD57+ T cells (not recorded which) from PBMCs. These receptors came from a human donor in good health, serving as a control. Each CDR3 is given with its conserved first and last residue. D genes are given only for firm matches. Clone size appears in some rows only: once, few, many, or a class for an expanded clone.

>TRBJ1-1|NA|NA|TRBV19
CASSIGGGGRRTEAFF
TGTGCCAGTAGTATTGGGGGTGGGGGCCGGAGAACTGAAGCTTTCTTT
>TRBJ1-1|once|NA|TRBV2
CASSVQFMNTEAFF
TGTGCCAGCAGTGTCCAGTTCATGAACACTGAAGCTTTCTTT
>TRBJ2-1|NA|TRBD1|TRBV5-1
CASSLAGQGAREQFF
TGCGCCAGCAGCTTGGCAGGACAGGGGGCACGGGAGCAGTTCTTC
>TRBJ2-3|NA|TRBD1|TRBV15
CATSRDRGLGDTQYF
TGTGCCACCAGCAGAGACAGGGGGCTTGGAGATACGCAGTATTTT
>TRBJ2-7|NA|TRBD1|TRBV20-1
CSAMAGQGSYEQYF
TGCAGTGCCATGGCGGGACAGGGCTCCTACGAGCAGTACTTC
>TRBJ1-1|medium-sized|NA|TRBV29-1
CSVNRQGPNTEAFF
TGCAGCGTTAATCGGCAGGGCCCTAACACTGAAGCTTTCTTT
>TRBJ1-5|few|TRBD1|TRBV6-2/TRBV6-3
CASTSSTGGHHQPQHF
TGTGCCAGCACCTCATCGACAGGGGGCCACCATCAGCCCCAGCATTTT
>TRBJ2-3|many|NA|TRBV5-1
CASTLGGYTDTQYF
TGCGCCAGCACTCTGGGAGGCTACACAGATACGCAGTATTTT
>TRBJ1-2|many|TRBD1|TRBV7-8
CASSLQGAGSGYTF
TGTGCCAGCAGCCTACAGGGGGCAGGGAGCGGCTACACCTTC
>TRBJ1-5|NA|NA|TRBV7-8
CASRETWGSNQPQHF
TGTGCCAGCAGAGAAACATGGGGAAGCAATCAGCCCCAGCATTTT
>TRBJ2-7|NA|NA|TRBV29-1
CSVLTGRTYEQYF
TGCAGCGTTCTCACAGGGAGGACCTACGAGCAGTACTTC
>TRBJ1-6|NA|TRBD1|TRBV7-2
CASSLLDRELSPLHF
TGTGCCAGCAGCTTACTGGACAGGGAATTGTCACCCCTCCACTTT
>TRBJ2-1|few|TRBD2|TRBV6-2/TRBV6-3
CASSKPSGMYNEQFF
TGTGCCAGCAGTAAACCTAGCGGGATGTACAATGAGCAGTTCTTC
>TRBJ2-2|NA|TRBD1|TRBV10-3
CAISLQWTGPNTGELFF
TGTGCCATCAGCCTTCAATGGACAGGCCCGAACACCGGGGAGCTGTTTTTT
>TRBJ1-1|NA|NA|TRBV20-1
CSARWTESNTEAFF
TGCAGTGCTAGGTGGACAGAGTCAAACACTGAAGCTTTCTTT
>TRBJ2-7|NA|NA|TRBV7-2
CASSSISSPGYRQHF
TGTGCCAGCAGTTCGATCAGTAGTCCAGGGTACAGGCAGCACTTC
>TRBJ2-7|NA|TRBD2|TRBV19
CASSIRGGDTQYF
TGTGCCAGTAGTATCCGGGGGGGAGATACGCAGTACTTC
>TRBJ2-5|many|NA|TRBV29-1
CSVAQETQYF
TGCAGCGTCGCTCAAGAGACCCAGTACTTC
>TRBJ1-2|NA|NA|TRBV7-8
CASSSPPVVDGYTF
TGTGCCAGCAGTTCTCCCCCCGTCGTAGATGGCTACACCTTC
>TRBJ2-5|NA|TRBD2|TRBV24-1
CATSEGRGNTQETQYF
TGTGCCACCAGTGAGGGGCGGGGGAACACCCAAGAGACCCAGTACTTC
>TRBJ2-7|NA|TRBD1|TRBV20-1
CSARPDRDEQYF
TGCAGTGCTAGGCCGGACAGGGACGAGCAGTACTTC
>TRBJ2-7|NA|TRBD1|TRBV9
CASSTSAGTVKNEQYF
TGTGCCAGCAGCACAAGTGCCGGGACAGTGAAGAACGAGCAGTACTTC
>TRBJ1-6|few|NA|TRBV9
CASSVEGSPLHF
TGTGCCAGCAGCGTAGAGGGTTCACCCCTCCACTTT
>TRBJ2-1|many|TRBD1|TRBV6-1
CASSGPSGTGSHEQFF
TGTGCCAGCAGTGGCCCTTCCGGGACAGGGAGTCATGAGCAGTTCTTC
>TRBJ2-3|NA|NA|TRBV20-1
CSARVPGTDTQYF
TGCAGTGCTAGAGTTCCGGGCACAGATACGCAGTATTTT
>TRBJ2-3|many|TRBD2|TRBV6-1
CASSKAGGRDTQYF
TGTGCCAGCAGTAAAGCGGGGGGGAGAGATACGCAGTATTTT
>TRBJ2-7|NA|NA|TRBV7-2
CASSLTGRAYYEQYF
TGTGCCAGCAGCTTAACCGGTCGAGCGTACTACGAGCAGTACTTC
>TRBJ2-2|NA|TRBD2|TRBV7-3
CAEERGGTGELFF
TGTGCGGAGGAGCGGGGGGGCACCGGGGAGCTGTTTTTT
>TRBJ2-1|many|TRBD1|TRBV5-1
CASSLEQGYNEQFF
TGCGCCAGCAGCTTGGAACAGGGGTACAATGAGCAGTTCTTC
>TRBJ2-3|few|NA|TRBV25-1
CASSAAGKDTQYF
TGTGCCAGCAGTGCGGCAGGCAAGGATACGCAGTATTTT
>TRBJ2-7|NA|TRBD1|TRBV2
CASSVRGPSEQYF
TGTGCCAGCAGTGTCAGGGGGCCATCGGAGCAGTACTTC
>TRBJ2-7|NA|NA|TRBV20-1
CSAPVRGYPLHYEQYF
TGCAGTGCCCCTGTGCGGGGCTACCCGCTTCACTACGAGCAGTACTTC
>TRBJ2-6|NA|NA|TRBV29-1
CSVRWDGANVLTF
TGCAGCGTTCGATGGGATGGGGCCAACGTCCTGACTTTC
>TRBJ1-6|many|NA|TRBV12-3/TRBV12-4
CASRTITLNSPLHF
TGTGCCAGCAGAACCATAACTCTTAATTCACCCCTCCACTTT
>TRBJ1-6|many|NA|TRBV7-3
CASSLTGPYNSPLHF
TGTGCCAGCAGCTTAACAGGGCCCTATAATTCACCCCTCCACTTT
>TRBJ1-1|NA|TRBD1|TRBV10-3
CASRGAEAEAFF
TGTGCCAGCAGGGGGGCAGAAGCTGAAGCTTTCTTT
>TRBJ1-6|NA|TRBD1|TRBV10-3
CAISEKQGAESPLHF
TGTGCCATCAGTGAGAAACAGGGGGCAGAGTCACCCCTCCACTTT
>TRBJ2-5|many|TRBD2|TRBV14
CASSQERAAKRLAGEETQYF
TGTGCCAGCAGCCAAGAGAGGGCGGCAAAGAGACTAGCGGGGGAAGAGACCCAGTACTTC
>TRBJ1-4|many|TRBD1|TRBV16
CASSQSDRGNEKLFF
TGTGCCAGCAGCCAATCGGACAGGGGAAATGAAAAACTGTTTTTT
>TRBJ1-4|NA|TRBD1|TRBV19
CASSGTGFNEKLFF
TGTGCCAGTAGTGGGACAGGGTTTAATGAAAAACTGTTTTTT
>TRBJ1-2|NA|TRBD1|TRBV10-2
CASSGTGGTFGYTF
TGCGCCAGCAGTGGGACAGGGGGGACGTTCGGCTACACCTTC
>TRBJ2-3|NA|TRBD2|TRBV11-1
CASSLSYSGGATDTQYF
TGTGCCAGCAGCTTATCCTACTCGGGGGGTGCCACAGATACGCAGTATTTT
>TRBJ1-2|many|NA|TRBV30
CAWSVRRGANYGYTF
TGTGCCTGGAGTGTCCGGAGGGGGGCTAACTATGGCTACACCTTC
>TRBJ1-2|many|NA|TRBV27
CASRSGDYGYTF
TGTGCCAGCAGGTCAGGGGACTATGGCTACACCTTC
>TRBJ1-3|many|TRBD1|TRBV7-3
CASSFRDRAGNTIYF
TGTGCCAGCAGCTTCAGGGACAGGGCTGGAAACACCATATATTTT
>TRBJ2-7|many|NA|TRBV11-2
CASSRTGFPYEQYF
TGTGCCAGCAGCCGAACAGGATTTCCCTACGAGCAGTACTTC
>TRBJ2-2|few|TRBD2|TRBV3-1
CASSLAGKNTGELFF
TGTGCCAGCAGTCTAGCGGGGAAGAACACCGGGGAGCTGTTTTTT
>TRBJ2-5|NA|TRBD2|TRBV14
CASSQDRGLAGPGGHRGTQYF
TGTGCCAGCAGCCAAGATAGAGGTCTAGCGGGACCGGGGGGCCACCGGGGGACCCAGTACTTC
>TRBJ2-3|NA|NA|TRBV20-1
CSASSSDALGGTDTQYF
TGCAGTGCCAGCAGTTCCGACGCCCTGGGGGGCACAGATACGCAGTATTTT